Shown below are 14 T cell receptor beta chains from a single sample sequenced in a study of T cell repertoires in cytomegalovirus infection. TCRdb reanalysed the reads using MiXCR and keeps one entry per CDR3 protein. Here the sample spans roughly 760,000 distinct CDR3 sequences, 35% being singletons. What was sequenced was PBMCs. The receptors derive from a human donor in good health (CMV status not recorded). Some clones in this sample may be carry-over from other donors' samples.

About this clonotype: Compared with germline, one end of the junction differs, possibly owing to a read error. V and J are TRBV7-6 and TRBJ2-3; D is uncertain. CDR3 length: 14 residues. The germline V gene has CDR1 SGHVS and CDR2 FNYEAQ. CDR3 sequence (DNA): TGTGCCAGCAGCCCGGGCCAAGAGCGACATACGCCGTATTTT. As protein: CASSPGQERHTPYF.

The table lists this clonotype with a few counts. This chain connects TRBV28 to TRBJ2-4; unclear D gene. Trimming removed 3 bases from V and 2 bases from J, with 11 bases in between. Germline loops: CDR1 MDHEN, CDR2 SYDVKM. The CDR3 length is 15 residues. The CDR3 protein is CASSFGRISKNIQYF. For the CDR3, the DNA is TGTGCCAGCAGTTTTGGGCGGATCTCCAAAAACATTCAGTACTTC.

This clonotype was seen at least ten times. CDR3 residues: CASSGDVPITGELFF. The CDR3 DNA sequence: TGTGCCAGTAGTGGGGATGTACCTATCACCGGGGAGCTGTTTTTT. V usage is TRBV19 and J usage is TRBJ2-2; D remains ambiguous. Trimming left V 5 bases short and J 4 bases short, with 14 bases between. The V gene's germline CDR1 is LNHDA and CDR2 SQIVND (reference sequence). CDR3 length: 15 residues.

The rearrangement uses TRBV5-4 and TRBJ2-7, with 11 bases identical to TRBD1. The CDR3 is made up of 16 amino acids. Germline assignment: CDR1 SGHNT and CDR2 YYREEE (reference sequence). V shed 3 bases, J shed 2 bases, and the junction held 7 bases outside the gene matches. The DNA for the CDR3 is TGTGCCAGCAGCTCGGCGGGGGGACAGGGGGCCTACGAGCAGTACTTC. Translated: CASSSAGGQGAYEQYF.

This clonotype has more than one count but fewer than ten. V is TRBV6-5 and J is TRBJ1-1, with D tentatively TRBD1 (5 bases). Germline V gives CDR1 MNHEY, CDR2 SVGAGI. The CDR3 consists of 15 residues. The V end was cut by 1 base, the J end by 1 base, with 10 bases between. The CDR3 region has the DNA TGTGCCAGCAGTTACTTCCCAGGGCAGAACACTGAAGCTTTCTTT. The encoded protein is CASSYFPGQNTEAFF.

This clonotype was counted a few times. J is TRBJ2-1 and V is TRBV7-8; D tentatively reads TRBD1 or TRBD2 (5 bases each). Trimming took 5 bases from V and 6 from J, leaving 11 bases between them. The CDR3 extends over 13 amino acids. Germline loops: CDR1 SGHVS, CDR2 FQNEAQ. The CDR3 DNA reads TGTGCCAGCAGCCTAGGGACGGCCAATGAGCAGTTCTTC. Encoded protein: CASSLGTANEQFF.

Regarding this clonotype: Because the CDR3 is missing its conserved closing phenylalanine or tryptophan, this is likely a read error. The limits of the CDR3 on the DNA are not certain, so only TCRdb's listed CDR3 is given. V is TRBV19 and J is TRBJ2-7. Germline loops: CDR1 LNHDA, CDR2 SQIVND (reference sequence). The CDR3 has 13 residues if both end residues are counted. The CDR3 here is CASSATASYERYC.

This clonotype was observed a few times. The chain couples TRBV9 to TRBJ2-4; D unresolved. CDR1 and CDR2 from the germline V gene are SGDLS and YYNGEE. V lost 7 bases, J lost 0 bases, and 14 bases lay in between. The CDR3 consists of 15 residues. This CDR3 reads CASSPSGVAKNIQYF. The DNA of the CDR3 is TGTGCCAGCTCCCCATCCGGAGTAGCCAAAAACATTCAGTACTTC.

J is TRBJ2-7 and V is TRBV28; D tentatively reads TRBD1 or TRBD2 (5 bases each). V was clipped by 3 bases and J by 5 bases, with 20 bases between them. The germline V gene has CDR1 MDHEN and CDR2 SYDVKM. The CDR3 length is 16 residues. CDR3 in amino acids: CASSLSMGTYSDEQYF. The CDR3 nucleotides read TGTGCCAGCAGTTTGTCAATGGGGACGTACAGCGACGAGCAGTACTTC.

The chain carries TRBV5-6 and TRBJ1-1, with D unclear. Trimming took 9 bases from V and 1 from J, leaving 10 bases between them. CDR1 and CDR2 (germline): SGHDT, YYEEEE. The CDR3 loop spans 12 amino acids. CDR3 loop: CATSRRNTEAFF. Written as DNA, the CDR3 is TGTGCCACCTCGCGCAGGAACACTGAAGCTTTCTTT. Complete variable domain (other parts from reference TRBV5-6 and TRBJ1-1): DAGVTQSPTHLIKTRGQQVTLRCSPKSGHDTVSWYQQALGQGPQFIFQYYEEEERQRGNFPDRFSGHQFPNYSSELNVNALLLGDSALYLCATSRRNTEAFFGQGTRLTVV.

The genes are TRBV7-9 and TRBJ2-7, with a possible D match to TRBD2 (7 bases). CDR1 and CDR2 (germline): SEHNR, FQNEAQ (reference sequence). The CDR3 is made up of 16 amino acids. Trimming cost V 2 bases and J 1 base, with 15 bases left between them. CDR3: CASSLSRGLGSYEQYF. The CDR3 DNA is TGTGCCAGCAGCTTATCGCGGGGGCTGGGTTCCTACGAGCAGTACTTC.

This clonotype has just a few counts. V and J are TRBV10-2 and TRBJ1-1; D is perhaps TRBD1 (5 bases). The CDR3 is made up of 18 amino acids. In germline, CDR1 is WSHSY, CDR2 SAAADI. Trimming removed 0 bases from V and 5 bases from J, with 22 bases in between. The CDR3 region is CASSESSGWGRVLTEAFF. The CDR3 bases are TGCGCCAGCAGTGAGTCATCGGGCTGGGGCAGGGTGTTGACTGAAGCTTTCTTT.

This clonotype was seen only a few times. The genes are TRBV11-2 and TRBJ2-7; weak D call: TRBD2 (7 bases). There are 15 residues in the CDR3. Germline-derived CDR1 and CDR2 are SGHAT and FQNNGV. V was trimmed by 5 bases and J by 1 base, leaving 15 bases between them. Here the CDR3 reads CASSVVGGASYEQYF. CDR3 in DNA: TGTGCCAGCAGCGTAGTTGGGGGGGCTTCCTACGAGCAGTACTTC.

The rearrangement uses TRBV4-2 and TRBJ1-4, with a tentative D call TRBD1 (5 bases). V was clipped by 2 bases and J by 5 bases, with 12 bases between them. Germline CDR1 and CDR2: LGHNA and YNFKEQ. This CDR3 has 15 amino acids. DNA of the CDR3: TGTGCCAGCAGCCAAAGTCGCAGGGAGAATGAAAAACTGTTTTTT. As protein: CASSQSRRENEKLFF.